A single sample gave rise to the 10 T cell receptor beta chains below, sequenced in a study of blood T cell repertoires in COVID-19. Method: immunoSEQ multiplex PCR; TCRdb's copy keeps in-frame clones and lacks some. Of fewer than 650,000 clones listed, roughly nine tenths were seen once; the top ten hold about 8.2%. The sequenced sample consisted of peripheral blood. The receptors originated from a woman between 45 and 65 years old with COVID-19, enrolled during active disease.

This rearrangement joins TRBV10-3 to TRBJ1-1; a possible D gene is TRBD1 (6 bases). Trimming pared 5 bases from V and 1 base from J, leaving 14 bases between. The CDR3 has 15 residues. Looked up from germline, CDR1 is ENHRY and CDR2 is SYGVKD. CDR3 DNA sequence: TGTGCCATCAGTATATCGGACAGACCGAACACTGAAGCTTTCTTT. Its translation: CAISISDRPNTEAFF.

The gene calls are TRBV29-1 and TRBJ2-3; 14 bases line up with TRBD2. This CDR3 comprises 19 residues. V lost 4 bases to trimming and J lost 0 bases; unmatched junction nucleotides: 12. Germline loops: CDR1 SQVTM, CDR2 ANQGSEA. The CDR3 nucleotides are TGCAGCGTTGCCCGGACTAGCGGGGGGTCCCCGTCTAGCACAGATACGCAGTATTTT. Translating it yields CSVARTSGGSPSSTDTQYF.

The chain carries TRBV10-1 and TRBJ1-4, with 8 bases that match TRBD1. The V gene end was trimmed by 0 bases and the J gene end by 10 bases; junction bases not matched to a gene: 7. The CDR3 is 15 residues long. Germline V gene lookup returns CDR1 WNHNN and CDR2 SYGVQD (reference sequence). The CDR3: CASSESSGGLGKLFF. CDR3 sequence (DNA): TGCGCCAGCAGTGAGTCCTCAGGGGGCCTGGGAAAACTGTTTTTT.

The V call is TRBV18, the J call TRBJ1-2; perhaps TRBD1 as D (6 bases). The V end was cut by 3 bases, the J end by 7 bases, with 21 bases between. This CDR3 contains 16 residues. Germline-derived CDR1 and CDR2 are KGHSH and LQKENI. The CDR3 coding sequence is TGTGCCAGCTCACCCTCGGGGGGGGCGCGTCAAGTTGGCTACACCTTC. Its protein is CASSPSGGARQVGYTF.

The chain employs TRBV5-8 and TRBJ1-1; 7 bases map to TRBD1. Germline lookup yields CDR1 SGHTS and CDR2 YDEGEE. The V and J ends lost 3 bases and 5 bases, in that order; junction bases with no gene match: 7. The CDR3 sequence is 14 residues long. CDR3 bases: TGTGCCAGCAGCTGGGGACAGCCGGGGACTGAAGCTTTCTTT. Translating it yields CASSWGQPGTEAFF. The variable domain in full, with the rest retrieved from reference TRBV5-8 and TRBJ1-1, is EAGVTQSPTHLIKTRGQQATLRCSPISGHTSVYWYQQALGLGLQFLLWYDEGEERNRGNFPPRFSGRQFPNYSSELNVNALELEDSALYLCASSWGQPGTEAFFGQGTRLTVV.

The V call is TRBV5-1, the J call TRBJ1-1, with 8 bases aligning to TRBD1. The CDR3 consists of 14 residues. Germline values: CDR1 SGHRS, CDR2 YFSETQ. The junction had 9 bases not matched to a gene; V was cut back by 6 bases and J by 5 bases. CDR3 nucleotide sequence: TGCGCCAGCACCCCGACAGGGGTGACGACTGAAGCTTTCTTT. This sequence encodes CASTPTGVTTEAFF.

The chain recombines TRBV2 with TRBJ2-7; 8 bases fit TRBD2. Trimming cost V 9 bases and J 3 bases; bases outside gene matches: 10. This CDR3 has 14 amino acids. CDR1 and CDR2 from the germline V gene are SNHLY and FYNNEI. The CDR3 DNA reads TGTGCCAGTGAGCGGGGGATTAGCCGCTACGAGCAGTACTTC. Amino acid sequence: CASERGISRYEQYF.

CDR3 region: CASAAGNTGELFF. In DNA, the CDR3 is TGTGCCAGCGCGGCGGGGAACACCGGGGAGCTGTTTTTT. The chain carries TRBV11-3 and TRBJ2-2; D may be TRBD2 (5 bases). Trimming took off 8 bases at V and 1 base at J, with 8 bases between the two ends. The CDR3 totals 13 residues. Germline loops: CDR1 SGHNT, CDR2 YENEEA.

V is TRBV7-8 and J is TRBJ2-1, with TRBD1 matching over 8 bases. CDR3 length: 18 residues. Trimming took 1 base from V and 8 from J; bases not matched to a gene: 16. Germline CDR1 SGHVS, CDR2 FQNEAQ. CDR3 region: CASSLVGDWWTGWDEQFF. For the CDR3, the DNA is TGTGCCAGCAGCTTAGTAGGGGATTGGTGGACAGGGTGGGATGAGCAGTTCTTC.

This sequence joins TRBV18 and TRBJ2-3, with a weak D call TRBD1 (6 bases). The V gene lost 2 bases and the J gene lost 1 base, with 10 bases spanning the gap. Germline V gene lookup returns CDR1 KGHSH and CDR2 LQKENI. The CDR3 consists of 15 residues. The CDR3 region has the DNA TGTGCCAGCTCACCAATACAGGGACGCACAGATACGCAGTATTTT. Encoded protein: CASSPIQGRTDTQYF.